Shown below are 14 T cell receptor beta chains from a single sample sequenced in a study of blood T cell repertoires in COVID-19. TCRdb keeps only in-frame clones here, not all; method: immunoSEQ multiplex PCR. The table shows approximately 140,000 clones, with about 80% occurring only once. Sequencing input: peripheral blood. The receptor set was obtained from a man aged 40-55 years with active or convalescent COVID-19.

The chain carries TRBV6-5 and TRBJ1-3; maybe TRBD1 (6 bases). Germline-derived CDR1 and CDR2 are MNHEY and SVGAGI. The V end was cut by 6 bases, the J end by 6 bases, with 18 bases between. This CDR3 spans 15 amino acids. CDR3 sequence (DNA): TGTGCCAGCAGGGACACAGGGATTCTGACAAACACCATATATTTT. Its protein is CASRDTGILTNTIYF.

A single count supports this clone. CDR3 sequence: CASSATGGASTQYF. In nucleotides, the CDR3 is TGTGCCAGCAGCGCCACCGGGGGGGCCTCTACGCAGTATTTT. The J gene is TRBJ2-3, the V gene TRBV7-3, with 8 positions matching TRBD2. V was clipped by 5 bases and J by 8 bases; unmatched bases: 9. Germline CDR1 and CDR2: SGHTA and FQGTGA. The length of the CDR3 is 14 residues.

V gene TRBV10-1 combines with J gene TRBJ2-3, with TRBD2 matching 8 bases. The CDR3 is 16 amino acids. Per germline, CDR1 WNHNN and CDR2 SYGVQD (reference sequence). V was pared by 3 bases and J by 2 bases, with 7 bases of the junction left unmatched. CDR3 sequence reads: CASSDRSGTTTDTQYF. CDR3 sequence (DNA): TGCGCCAGCAGTGATCGTAGCGGGACCACCACAGATACGCAGTATTTT.

The chain employs TRBV27 and TRBJ2-5, with D possibly TRBD2 on 5 matching bases. Deletions cut 8 bases from V and 3 bases from J, with 16 bases between. The CDR3 runs to 14 residues. Germline assignment: CDR1 MNHEY and CDR2 SMNVEV (reference sequence). The DNA for the CDR3 is TGTGCCAGCGCCCGTCTCGGGGTTGAAGAGACCCAGTACTTC. Translated: CASARLGVEETQYF.

V and J are TRBV5-4 and TRBJ2-7, with a possible D match to TRBD1 (5 bases). Per germline, CDR1 SGHNT and CDR2 YYREEE (reference sequence). Trimming took 0 bases from V and 5 from J, leaving 9 bases between them. This CDR3 contains 13 residues. This CDR3 is CASSLALGHEQYF. CDR3 DNA: TGTGCCAGCAGCTTGGCCTTGGGGCACGAGCAGTACTTC.

The V call is TRBV3-1 (or the pseudogene TRBV3-2), the J call TRBJ2-7; TRBD1 aligns across 8 bases. Germline CDR1 is LGHDT and CDR2 is YNNKEL (reference sequence). V trimming: 4 bases; J trimming: 4 bases; junction bases outside the gene matches: 6. CDR3 size: 14 residues. The chain's CDR3 is CASSPQGDRYEQYF. The CDR3 DNA reads TGTGCCAGCAGCCCTCAAGGGGACAGGTACGAGCAGTACTTC.

The chain is built from TRBV10-1 and TRBJ1-3, with TRBD1 as a possible D gene (6 bases). The CDR3 is made up of 12 amino acids. The germline gives CDR1 WNHNN, CDR2 SYGVQD (reference sequence). CDR3 bases: TGCGGACAGGTTTCCTCTGGAAACACCATATATTTT. It is translated as CGQVSSGNTIYF.

V and J are TRBV7-3 and TRBJ1-2; 8 bases agree with TRBD1. Trimming removed 5 bases from V and 6 bases from J; junction bases left unmatched: 5. Germline V gene lookup returns CDR1 SGHTA and CDR2 FQGTGA. The CDR3 runs to 13 residues. CDR3 sequence reads: CASSQDRADGYTF. The CDR3, as DNA: TGTGCCAGCAGCCAGGACAGGGCGGATGGCTACACCTTC.

The genes are TRBV10-1 and TRBJ2-7; D is possibly TRBD1 (6 bases). Germline-derived CDR1 and CDR2 are WNHNN and SYGVQD (reference sequence). Between the trimmed V and J ends, which lost 5 bases and 2 bases, there was a span of 16 bases. The CDR3 is 15 amino acids. The CDR3, as DNA: TGCGCCAGCAGTCGAGACAGGTCAACACCCTACGAGCAGTACTTC. As protein: CASSRDRSTPYEQYF.

The J gene is TRBJ2-5, the V gene TRBV12-3 or TRBV12-4; D not certain. Trimming cost V 3 bases and J 3 bases, with 8 bases left between them. The CDR3 is made up of 13 amino acids. In nucleotides, the CDR3 is TGTGCCAGCAGTTTGAGAGGAAAAGAGACCCAGTACTTC. It yields the protein CASSLRGKETQYF.

J is TRBJ2-7 and V is TRBV4-1, with 7 bases that match TRBD2. From germline, CDR1 is MGHRA and CDR2 YSYEKL. Unmatched junction bases numbered 5, after V lost 3 bases and J lost 3 bases. CDR3 length: 14 amino acids. The CDR3 reads CASSHKSGGYEQYF. The CDR3 nucleotides read TGCGCCAGCAGCCATAAATCGGGGGGCTACGAGCAGTACTTC.

V is TRBV19 and J is TRBJ2-1, with a possible D match to TRBD2 (6 bases). The CDR3 extends over 17 amino acids. Germline assignment: CDR1 LNHDA and CDR2 SQIVND (reference sequence). Trimming removed 4 bases at V and 0 bases at J, with 16 bases between. The DNA of the CDR3 is TGTGCCAGTAGTACGGGACTTCCTGGCAGCTCCTACAATGAGCAGTTCTTC. Its protein is CASSTGLPGSSYNEQFF.

The chain couples TRBV19 to TRBJ1-2; 7 bases align to TRBD1. Trimming at V came to 1 base and at J to 4 bases, leaving 6 bases not matched to a gene. This CDR3 contains 15 residues. Germline V gene lookup returns CDR1 LNHDA and CDR2 SQIVND (reference sequence). This chain's CDR3 is CASSIGAQGPYGYTF. The CDR3 DNA is TGTGCCAGTAGTATAGGCGCACAGGGGCCCTATGGCTACACCTTC.

The genes are TRBV27 and TRBJ2-7, with D perhaps matching TRBD2 (6 bases). The CDR3 consists of 14 residues. The V gene lost 4 bases and the J gene lost 2 bases, with 12 bases spanning the gap. Germline V gives CDR1 MNHEY, CDR2 SMNVEV (reference sequence). This CDR3 is CASSSTGGTYEQYF. In DNA form, the CDR3 reads TGTGCCAGCAGTTCTACAGGAGGGACCTACGAGCAGTACTTC.